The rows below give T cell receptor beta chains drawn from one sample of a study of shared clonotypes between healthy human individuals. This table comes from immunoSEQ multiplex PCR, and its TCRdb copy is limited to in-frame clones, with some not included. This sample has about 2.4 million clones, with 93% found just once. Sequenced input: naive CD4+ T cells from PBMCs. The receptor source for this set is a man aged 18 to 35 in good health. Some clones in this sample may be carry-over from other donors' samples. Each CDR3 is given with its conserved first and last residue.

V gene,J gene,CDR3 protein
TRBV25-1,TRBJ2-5,CASSEYQTGVQETQYF
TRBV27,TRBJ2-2,CASSFQNTGELFF
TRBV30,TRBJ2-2,CAWTREGTGELFF
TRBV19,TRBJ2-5,CASSSSGGITQYF
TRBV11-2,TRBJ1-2,CASSLSGGVYGYTF
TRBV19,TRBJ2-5,CASSIELAGGQETQYF
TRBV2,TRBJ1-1,CASSAGVNTEAFF
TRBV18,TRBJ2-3,CASSPGQGAADTQYF
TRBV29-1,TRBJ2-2,CSVPRQGTAGELFF
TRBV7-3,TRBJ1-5,CASSLFGDRGDNQPQHF
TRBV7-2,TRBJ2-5,CASSLGGEETQYF
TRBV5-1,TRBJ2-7,CASSPRGRVYEQYF
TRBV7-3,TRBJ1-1,CASSLMAGGMNTEAFF
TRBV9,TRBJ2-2,CASSFRSNTGELFF
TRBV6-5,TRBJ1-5,CASSYREDQPQHF
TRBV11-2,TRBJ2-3,CASSSALGTSTDTQYF
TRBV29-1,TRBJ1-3,CSVDEGQHTIYF
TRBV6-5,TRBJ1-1,CASSGWDRGSAEAFF
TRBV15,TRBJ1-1,CATSRGKSEAFF
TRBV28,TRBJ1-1,CASSLLPGTGGTEAFF
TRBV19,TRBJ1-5,CASHFRGNQPQHF
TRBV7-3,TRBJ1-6,CASSLTGGTPLHF
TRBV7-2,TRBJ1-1,CASSYAGTADTEAFF
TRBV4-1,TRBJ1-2,CASSQNGGYGYTF
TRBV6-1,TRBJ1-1,CASSELGHLNTEAFF
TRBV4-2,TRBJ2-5,CASSQGQGKETQYF
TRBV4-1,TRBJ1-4,CASSPGPATKLFF
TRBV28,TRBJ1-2,CASGLTGYGYTF
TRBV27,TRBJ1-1,CASRRDYLNTEAFF
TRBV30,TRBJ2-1,CAWRSGSYNEQFF
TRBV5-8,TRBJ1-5,CASSPGLGQPQHF